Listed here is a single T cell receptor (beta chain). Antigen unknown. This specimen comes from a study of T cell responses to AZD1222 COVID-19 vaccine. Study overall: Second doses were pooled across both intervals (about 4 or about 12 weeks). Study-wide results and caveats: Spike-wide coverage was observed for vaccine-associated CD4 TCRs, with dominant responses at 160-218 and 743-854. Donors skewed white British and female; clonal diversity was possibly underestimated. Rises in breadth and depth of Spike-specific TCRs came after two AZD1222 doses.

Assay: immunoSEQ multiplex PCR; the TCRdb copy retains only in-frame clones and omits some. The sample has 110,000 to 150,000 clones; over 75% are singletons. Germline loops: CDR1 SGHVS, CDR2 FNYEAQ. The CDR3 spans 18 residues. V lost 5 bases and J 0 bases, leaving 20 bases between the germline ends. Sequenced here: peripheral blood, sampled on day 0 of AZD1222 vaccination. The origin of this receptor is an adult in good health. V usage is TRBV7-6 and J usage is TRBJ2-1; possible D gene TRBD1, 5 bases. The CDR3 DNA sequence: TGTGCCAGCAGCCCCTACGGAGTATACGACAGCTCCTACAATGAGCAGTTCTTC. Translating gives CASSPYGVYDSSYNEQFF.